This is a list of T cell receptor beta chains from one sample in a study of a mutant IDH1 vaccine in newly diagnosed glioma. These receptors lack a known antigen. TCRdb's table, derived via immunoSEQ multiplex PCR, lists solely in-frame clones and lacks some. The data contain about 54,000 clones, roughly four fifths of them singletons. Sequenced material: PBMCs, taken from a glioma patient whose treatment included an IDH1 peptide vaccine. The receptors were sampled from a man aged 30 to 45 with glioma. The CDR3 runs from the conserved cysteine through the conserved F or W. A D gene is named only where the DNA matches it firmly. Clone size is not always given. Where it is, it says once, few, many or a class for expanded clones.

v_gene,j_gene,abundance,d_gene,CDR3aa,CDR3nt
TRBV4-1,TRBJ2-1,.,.,CASSQDLGLSYNEQFF,TGCGCCAGCAGCCAAGATTTAGGACTCTCCTACAATGAGCAGTTCTTC
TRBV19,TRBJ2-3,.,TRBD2,CASSGLAGVSTDTQYF,TGTGCCAGTAGTGGGTTAGCGGGGGTTTCCACAGATACGCAGTATTTT
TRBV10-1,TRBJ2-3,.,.,CASSGLEPDTQYF,TGCGCCAGCAGTGGGTTAGAACCAGATACGCAGTATTTT
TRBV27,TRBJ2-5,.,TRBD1,CASSLIQGSETQYF,TGTGCCAGCAGTCTTATACAGGGGAGTGAGACCCAGTACTTC
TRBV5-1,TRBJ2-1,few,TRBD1,CASSLGDRGNEQFF,TGCGCCAGCAGCTTGGGGGACAGAGGCAATGAGCAGTTCTTC
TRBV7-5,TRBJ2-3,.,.,CARSLGTGEPVADTQYF,TGTGCCAGAAGCTTGGGGACAGGGGAACCGGTCGCAGATACGCAGTATTTT
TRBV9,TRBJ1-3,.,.,CASSGGPAGNTIYF,TGTGCCAGCAGCGGGGGGCCCGCTGGAAACACCATATATTTT
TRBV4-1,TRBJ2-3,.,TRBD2,CASSDVAGGFGSNTDTQYF,TGCGCCAGCAGCGACGTAGCGGGGGGCTTCGGTAGTAACACAGATACGCAGTATTTT
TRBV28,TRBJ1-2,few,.,CASSGVTSNYGYTF,TGTGCCAGCAGCGGGGTCACATCGAACTATGGCTACACCTTC
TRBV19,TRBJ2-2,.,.,CASSRGIGSAGELFF,TGTGCCAGTAGTAGAGGGATCGGGTCCGCCGGGGAGCTGTTTTTT
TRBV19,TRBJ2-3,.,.,CASSIEARPDTQYF,TGTGCCAGTAGTATAGAGGCCCGCCCAGATACGCAGTATTTT
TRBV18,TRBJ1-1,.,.,CASSPQGGTNTEAFF,TGTGCCAGCTCACCTCAAGGAGGGACGAACACTGAAGCTTTCTTT
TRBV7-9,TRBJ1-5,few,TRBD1,CASSSTGVQPQHF,TGTGCCAGCAGCTCAACAGGGGTTCAGCCCCAGCATTTT
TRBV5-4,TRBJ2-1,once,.,CASSFGRGEQFF,TGTGCCAGCAGCTTTGGTCGAGGAGAGCAGTTCTTC
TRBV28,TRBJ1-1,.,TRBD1,CASSEATGKNTEAFF,TGTGCCAGCAGTGAGGCGACAGGGAAGAACACTGAAGCTTTCTTT
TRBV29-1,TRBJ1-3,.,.,CSASGQGDSGNTIYF,TGCAGCGCTTCGGGGCAGGGAGACTCTGGAAACACCATATATTTT
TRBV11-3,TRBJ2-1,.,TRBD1,CASSRGQGSNEQFF,TGTGCCAGCAGCCGAGGACAGGGATCCAATGAGCAGTTCTTC
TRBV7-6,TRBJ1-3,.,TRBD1,CASSQTGAAFSGNTIYF,TGTGCCAGCAGCCAAACAGGGGCAGCTTTTTCGGGAAACACCATATATTTT
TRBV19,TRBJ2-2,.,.,CASSTNMVRGNTGELFF,TGTGCCAGTAGTACGAACATGGTACGTGGAAACACCGGGGAGCTGTTTTTT
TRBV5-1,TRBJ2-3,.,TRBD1,CASSTEGQGRTDTQYF,TGCGCCAGCAGCACGGAGGGACAGGGCCGAACAGATACGCAGTATTTT